This TCR beta chain was sequenced during a study of vaccination effects on CD4 cells after COVID-19. Assay used: immunoSEQ multiplex PCR; TCRdb lists only in-frame clones, some missing. The sample carries roughly 45,000 clones, about 68% recorded once. This clone was seen once. What it binds is not known. The ViraFEST assay expanded antigen-specific CD4+ T cells with viral peptide pools before sequencing. Following 10 days of culture, CD4+ T cells were isolated. Sometime from March through December 2020, the person acquired a SARS-CoV-2 infection that PCR confirmed. PBMC were cultured at about 1.9 million per well with approximately 9 IU/ml IL-2 and 9 to 10 ug/ml peptides. The CDR3 is made up of 13 amino acids. V gave up 8 bases and J gave up 4 bases, with 15 bases separating them. Germline CDR1 reads MNHNY; CDR2 reads SVGAGI (reference sequence).

J is TRBJ2-7 and V is TRBV6-6; D uncertain. The specimen was CD4+ T cells from PBMCs cultured with a peptide pool, collected before COVID-19 vaccination. The TCR sequence derives from a human donor who had a prior SARS-CoV-2 infection. The DNA of the CDR3 is TGTGCCAGCTCGTTCCCCAGCCAATACGAGCAGTACTTC. Amino acids: CASSFPSQYEQYF.